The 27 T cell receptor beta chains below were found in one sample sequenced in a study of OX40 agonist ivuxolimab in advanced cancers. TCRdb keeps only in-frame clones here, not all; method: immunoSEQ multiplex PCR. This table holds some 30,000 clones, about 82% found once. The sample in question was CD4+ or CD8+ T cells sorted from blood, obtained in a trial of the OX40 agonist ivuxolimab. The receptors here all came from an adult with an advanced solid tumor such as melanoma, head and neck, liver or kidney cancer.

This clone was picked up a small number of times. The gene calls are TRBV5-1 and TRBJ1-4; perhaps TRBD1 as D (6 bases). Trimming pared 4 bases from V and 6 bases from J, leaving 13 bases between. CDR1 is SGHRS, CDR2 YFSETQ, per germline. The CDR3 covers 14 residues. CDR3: CASSAGGGYEKLFF. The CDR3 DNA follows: TGCGCCAGCAGCGCTGGAGGGGGGTATGAAAAACTGTTTTTT. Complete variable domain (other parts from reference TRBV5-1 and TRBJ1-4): KAGVTQTPRYLIKTRGQQVTLSCSPISGHRSVSWYQQTPGQGLQFLFEYFSETQRNKGNFPGRFSGRQFSNSRSEMNVSTLELGDSALYLCASSAGGGYEKLFFGSGTQLSVL.

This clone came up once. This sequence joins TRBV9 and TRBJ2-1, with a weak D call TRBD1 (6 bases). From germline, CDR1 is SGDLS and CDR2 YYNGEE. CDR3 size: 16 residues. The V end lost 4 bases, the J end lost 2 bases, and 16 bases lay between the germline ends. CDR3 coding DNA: TGTGCCAGCAGCAAAACCGGGACACCAACCTACAATGAGCAGTTCTTC. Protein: CASSKTGTPTYNEQFF.

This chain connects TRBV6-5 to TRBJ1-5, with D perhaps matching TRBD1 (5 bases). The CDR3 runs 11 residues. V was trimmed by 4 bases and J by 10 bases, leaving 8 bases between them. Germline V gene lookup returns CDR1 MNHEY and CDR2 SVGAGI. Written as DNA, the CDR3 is TGTGCCAGCAGTTTCCGGGACCCCCAGCATTTT. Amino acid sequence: CASSFRDPQHF.

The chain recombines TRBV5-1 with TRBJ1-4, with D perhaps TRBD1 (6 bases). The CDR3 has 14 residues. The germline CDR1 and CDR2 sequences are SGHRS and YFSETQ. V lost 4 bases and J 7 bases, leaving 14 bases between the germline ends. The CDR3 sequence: CASSPFTGSEKLFF. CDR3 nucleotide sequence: TGCGCCAGCAGCCCTTTCACAGGGAGTGAAAAACTGTTTTTT.

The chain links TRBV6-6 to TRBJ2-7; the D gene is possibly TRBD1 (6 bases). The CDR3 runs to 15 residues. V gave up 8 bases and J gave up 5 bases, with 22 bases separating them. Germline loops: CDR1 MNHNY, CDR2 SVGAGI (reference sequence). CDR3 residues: CASGRSQGTSHEQYF. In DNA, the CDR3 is TGTGCCAGCGGACGATCCCAGGGGACGTCGCACGAGCAGTACTTC.

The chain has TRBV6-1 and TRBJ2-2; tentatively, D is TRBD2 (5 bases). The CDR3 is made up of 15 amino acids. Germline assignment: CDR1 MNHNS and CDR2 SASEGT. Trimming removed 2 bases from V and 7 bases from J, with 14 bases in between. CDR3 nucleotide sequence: TGTGCCAGCAGTGAATGGGAGACCCCAGGCGGGGAGCTGTTTTTT. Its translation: CASSEWETPGGELFF.

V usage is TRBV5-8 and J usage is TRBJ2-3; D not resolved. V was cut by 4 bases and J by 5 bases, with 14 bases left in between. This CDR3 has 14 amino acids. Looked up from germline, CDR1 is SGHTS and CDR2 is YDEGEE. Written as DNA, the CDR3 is TGTGCCAGCAGCCTATGGGGATTCCAAGATACGCAGTATTTT. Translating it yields CASSLWGFQDTQYF. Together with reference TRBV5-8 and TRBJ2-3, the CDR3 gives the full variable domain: EAGVTQSPTHLIKTRGQQATLRCSPISGHTSVYWYQQALGLGLQFLLWYDEGEERNRGNFPPRFSGRQFPNYSSELNVNALELEDSALYLCASSLWGFQDTQYFGPGTRLTVL.

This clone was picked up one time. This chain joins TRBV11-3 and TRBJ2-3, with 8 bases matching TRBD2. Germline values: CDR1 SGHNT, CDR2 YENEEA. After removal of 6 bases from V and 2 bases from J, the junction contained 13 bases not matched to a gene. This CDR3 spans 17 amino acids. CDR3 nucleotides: TGTGCCAGCAGACCGCGGGATGGTAGCGGGAACACAGATACGCAGTATTTT. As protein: CASRPRDGSGNTDTQYF.

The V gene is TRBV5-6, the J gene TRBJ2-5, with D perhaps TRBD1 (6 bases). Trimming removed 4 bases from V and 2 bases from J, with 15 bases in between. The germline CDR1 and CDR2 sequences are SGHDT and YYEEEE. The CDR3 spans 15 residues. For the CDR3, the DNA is TGTGCCAGCAGCCGATTCAGGGGAGAGCAAGAGACCCAGTACTTC. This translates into CASSRFRGEQETQYF.

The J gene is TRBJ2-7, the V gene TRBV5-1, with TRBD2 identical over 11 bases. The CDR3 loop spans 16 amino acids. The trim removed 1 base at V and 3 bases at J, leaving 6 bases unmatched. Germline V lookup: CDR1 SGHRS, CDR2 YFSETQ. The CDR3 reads CASSLWSSGRNYEQYF. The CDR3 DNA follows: TGCGCCAGCAGCTTGTGGTCTAGCGGGAGGAACTACGAGCAGTACTTC. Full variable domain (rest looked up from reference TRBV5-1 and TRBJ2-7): KAGVTQTPRYLIKTRGQQVTLSCSPISGHRSVSWYQQTPGQGLQFLFEYFSETQRNKGNFPGRFSGRQFSNSRSEMNVSTLELGDSALYLCASSLWSSGRNYEQYFGPGTRLTVT.

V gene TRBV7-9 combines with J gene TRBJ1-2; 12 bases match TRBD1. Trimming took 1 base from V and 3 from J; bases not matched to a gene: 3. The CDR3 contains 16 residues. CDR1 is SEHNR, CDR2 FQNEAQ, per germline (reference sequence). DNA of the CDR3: TGTGCCAGCAGCTTAGTAGGGACAGGGGGCTACTATGGCTACACCTTC. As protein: CASSLVGTGGYYGYTF.

The DNA for the CDR3 is TGTGCCAGCAGTTTAGGCGGGGTGGACAATGAGCAGTTCTTC. Its translation: CASSLGGVDNEQFF. The V and J genes are TRBV27 and TRBJ2-1; TRBD2 might be the D (6 bases). In germline, CDR1 is MNHEY, CDR2 SMNVEV (reference sequence). Between the trimmed V and J ends, which lost 2 bases and 5 bases, there was a span of 10 bases. The CDR3 runs to 14 residues.

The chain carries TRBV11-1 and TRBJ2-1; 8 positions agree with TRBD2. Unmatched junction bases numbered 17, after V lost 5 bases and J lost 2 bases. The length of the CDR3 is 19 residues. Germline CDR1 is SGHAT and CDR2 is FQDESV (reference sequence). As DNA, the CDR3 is TGTGCCAGCAGCCCCGTCGGTGAGTTAGCGGGGAGACCCTACAATGAGCAGTTCTTC. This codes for CASSPVGELAGRPYNEQFF.

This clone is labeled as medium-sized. This CDR3 is CASTLVGPNTEAFF. CDR3 coding DNA: TGTGCCAGCACCCTGGTGGGGCCGAACACTGAAGCTTTCTTT. J is TRBJ1-1 and V is TRBV28; the D gene is possibly TRBD1 (5 bases). The germline V gene encodes CDR1 MDHEN and CDR2 SYDVKM. Trimming cost V 7 bases and J 1 base, with 13 bases left between them. The CDR3 contains 14 residues.

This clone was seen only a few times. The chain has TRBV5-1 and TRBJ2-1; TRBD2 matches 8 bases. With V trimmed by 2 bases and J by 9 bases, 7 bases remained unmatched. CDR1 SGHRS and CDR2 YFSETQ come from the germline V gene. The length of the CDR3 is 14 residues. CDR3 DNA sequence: TGCGCCAGCAGCTTTGCGGGAGGATATACTGAGCAGTTCTTC. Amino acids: CASSFAGGYTEQFF. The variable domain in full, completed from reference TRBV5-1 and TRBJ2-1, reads KAGVTQTPRYLIKTRGQQVTLSCSPISGHRSVSWYQQTPGQGLQFLFEYFSETQRNKGNFPGRFSGRQFSNSRSEMNVSTLELGDSALYLCASSFAGGYTEQFFGPGTRLTVL.

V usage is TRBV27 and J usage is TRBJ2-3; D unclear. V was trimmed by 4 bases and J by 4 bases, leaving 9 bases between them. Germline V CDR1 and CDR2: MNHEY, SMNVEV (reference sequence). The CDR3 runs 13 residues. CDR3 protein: CASSWRPADTQYF. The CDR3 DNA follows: TGTGCCAGCAGTTGGCGGCCAGCAGATACGCAGTATTTT.

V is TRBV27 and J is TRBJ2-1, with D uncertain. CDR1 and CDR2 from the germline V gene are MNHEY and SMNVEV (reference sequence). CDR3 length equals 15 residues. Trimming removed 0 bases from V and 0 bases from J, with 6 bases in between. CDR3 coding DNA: TGTGCCAGCAGTTTATCCCTGGCCTCCTACAATGAGCAGTTCTTC. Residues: CASSLSLASYNEQFF.

CDR3 residues: CASSLKNGRVHNEQFF. For the CDR3, the DNA is TGTGCCAGCAGCTTAAAAAACGGGAGGGTCCACAATGAGCAGTTCTTC. V gene TRBV7-9 combines with J gene TRBJ2-1; TRBD2 matches at 8 bases. The CDR3 has 16 residues. Germline assignment: CDR1 SEHNR and CDR2 FQNEAQ (reference sequence). The V gene end was trimmed by 2 bases and the J gene end by 5 bases; junction bases not matched to a gene: 8.

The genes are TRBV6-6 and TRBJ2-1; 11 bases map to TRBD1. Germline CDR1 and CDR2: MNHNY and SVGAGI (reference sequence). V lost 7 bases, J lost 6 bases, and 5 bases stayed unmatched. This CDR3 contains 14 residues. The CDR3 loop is CASTTGTGGNEQFF. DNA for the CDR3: TGTGCCAGCACCACCGGGACAGGGGGCAATGAGCAGTTCTTC.

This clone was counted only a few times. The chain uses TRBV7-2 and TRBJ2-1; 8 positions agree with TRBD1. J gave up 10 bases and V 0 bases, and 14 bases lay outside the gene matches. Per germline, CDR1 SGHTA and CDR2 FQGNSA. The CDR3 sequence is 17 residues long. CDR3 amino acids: CASSLAYRGVSVVEQFF. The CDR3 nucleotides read TGTGCCAGCAGCTTAGCCTACAGGGGGGTCTCCGTCGTGGAGCAGTTCTTC. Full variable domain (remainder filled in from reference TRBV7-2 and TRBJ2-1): GAGVSQSPSNKVTEKGKDVELRCDPISGHTALYWYRQSLGQGLEFLIYFQGNSAPDKSGLPSDRFSAERTGGSVSTLTIQRTQQEDSAVYLCASSLAYRGVSVVEQFFGPGTRLTVL.

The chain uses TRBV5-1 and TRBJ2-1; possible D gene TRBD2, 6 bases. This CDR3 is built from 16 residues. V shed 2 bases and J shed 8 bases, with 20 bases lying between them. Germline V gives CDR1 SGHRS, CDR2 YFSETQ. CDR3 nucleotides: TGCGCCAGCAGCTTAGGATCCGGGAGTTCTTTTGATGAGCAGTTCTTC. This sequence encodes CASSLGSGSSFDEQFF.

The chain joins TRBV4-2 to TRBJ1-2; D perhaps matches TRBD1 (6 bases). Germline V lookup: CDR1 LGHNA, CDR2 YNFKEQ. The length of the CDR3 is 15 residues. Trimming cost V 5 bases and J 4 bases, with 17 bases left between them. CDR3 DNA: TGTGCCAGCAGCTTGGCCGACAGGCCCATCTATGGCTACACCTTC. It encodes CASSLADRPIYGYTF.

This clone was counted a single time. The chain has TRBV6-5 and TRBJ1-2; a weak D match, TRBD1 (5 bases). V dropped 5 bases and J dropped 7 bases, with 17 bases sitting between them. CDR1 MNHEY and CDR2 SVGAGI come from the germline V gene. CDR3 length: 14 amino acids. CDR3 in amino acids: CASSPRQLSSGYTF. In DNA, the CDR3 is TGTGCCAGCAGTCCCAGACAGCTGTCGAGTGGCTACACCTTC.

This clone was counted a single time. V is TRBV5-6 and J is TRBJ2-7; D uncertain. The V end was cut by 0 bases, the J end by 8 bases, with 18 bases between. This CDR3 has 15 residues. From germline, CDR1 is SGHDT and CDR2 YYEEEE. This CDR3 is CASSLAGNQQFQQYF. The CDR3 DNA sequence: TGTGCCAGCAGCTTGGCCGGCAACCAGCAGTTTCAGCAGTACTTC.

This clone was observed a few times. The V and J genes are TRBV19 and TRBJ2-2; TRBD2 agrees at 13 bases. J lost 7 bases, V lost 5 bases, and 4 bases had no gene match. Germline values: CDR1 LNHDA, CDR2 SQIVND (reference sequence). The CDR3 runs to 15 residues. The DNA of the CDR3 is TGTGCCAGTAGTCCAAGGACTAGCGGGAGCGGGGAGCTGTTTTTT. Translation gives CASSPRTSGSGELFF. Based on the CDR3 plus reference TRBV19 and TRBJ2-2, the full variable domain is DGGITQSPKYLFRKEGQNVTLSCEQNLNHDAMYWYRQDPGQGLRLIYYSQIVNDFQKGDIAEGYSVSREKKESFPLTVTSAQKNPTAFYLCASSPRTSGSGELFFGEGSRLTVL.

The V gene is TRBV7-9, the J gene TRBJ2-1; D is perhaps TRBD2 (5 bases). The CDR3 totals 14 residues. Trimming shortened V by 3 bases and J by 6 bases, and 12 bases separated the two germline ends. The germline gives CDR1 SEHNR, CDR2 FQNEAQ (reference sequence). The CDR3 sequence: CASSFFSSSNEQFF. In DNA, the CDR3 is TGTGCCAGCAGCTTTTTTTCTAGCAGCAATGAGCAGTTCTTC.

CDR3 sequence: CASKPTGLGEQYF. The CDR3 DNA reads TGTGCCAGCAAACCTACAGGGCTCGGCGAGCAGTACTTC. The chain joins TRBV7-9 to TRBJ2-7; tentative D call: TRBD1 (6 bases). With 7 bases removed from V and 6 bases from J, the gap between germline ends came to 16 bases. CDR1 and CDR2 from the germline V gene are SEHNR and FQNEAQ (reference sequence). CDR3 length equals 13 residues.